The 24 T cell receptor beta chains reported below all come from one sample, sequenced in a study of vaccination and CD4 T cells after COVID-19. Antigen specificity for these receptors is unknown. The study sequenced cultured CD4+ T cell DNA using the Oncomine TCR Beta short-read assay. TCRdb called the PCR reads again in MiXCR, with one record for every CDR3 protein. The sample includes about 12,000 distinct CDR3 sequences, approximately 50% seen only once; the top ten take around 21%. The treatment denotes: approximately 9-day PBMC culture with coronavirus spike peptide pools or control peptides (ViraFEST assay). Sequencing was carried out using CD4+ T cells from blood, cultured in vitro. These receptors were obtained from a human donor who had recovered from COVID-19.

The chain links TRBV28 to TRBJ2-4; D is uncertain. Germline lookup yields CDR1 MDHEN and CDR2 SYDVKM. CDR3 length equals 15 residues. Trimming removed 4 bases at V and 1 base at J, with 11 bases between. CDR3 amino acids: CASSSPSTAKNIQYF. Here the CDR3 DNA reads TGTGCCAGCAGTTCCCCAAGTACGGCCAAAAACATTCAGTACTTC.

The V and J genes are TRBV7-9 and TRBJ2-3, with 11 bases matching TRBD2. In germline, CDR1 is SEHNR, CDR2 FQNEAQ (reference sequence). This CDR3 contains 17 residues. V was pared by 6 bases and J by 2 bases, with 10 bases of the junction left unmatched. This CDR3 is CASRPGLAAHPTDTQYF. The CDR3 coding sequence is TGTGCCAGCAGACCGGGACTAGCGGCCCACCCCACAGATACGCAGTATTTT.

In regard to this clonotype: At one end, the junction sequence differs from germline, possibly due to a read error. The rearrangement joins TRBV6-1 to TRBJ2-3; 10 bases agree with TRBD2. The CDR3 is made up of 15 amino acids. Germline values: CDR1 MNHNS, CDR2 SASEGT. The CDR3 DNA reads TGTGCCAGCAGTAAAGCGGGAGGGAGGGGAGATACGCAGTATTTT. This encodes CASSKAGGRGDTQYF.

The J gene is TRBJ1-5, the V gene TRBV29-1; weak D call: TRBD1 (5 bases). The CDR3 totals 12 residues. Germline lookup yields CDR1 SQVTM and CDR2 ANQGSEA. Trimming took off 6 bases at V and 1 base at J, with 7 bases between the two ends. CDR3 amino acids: CSVQESNQPQHF. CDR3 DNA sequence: TGCAGCGTACAGGAGAGCAATCAGCCCCAGCATTTT.

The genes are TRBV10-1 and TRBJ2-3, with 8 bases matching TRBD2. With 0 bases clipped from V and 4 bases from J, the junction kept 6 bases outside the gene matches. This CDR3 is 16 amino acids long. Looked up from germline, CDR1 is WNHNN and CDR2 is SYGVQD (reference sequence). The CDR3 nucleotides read TGCGCCAGCAGTGAGTCCCAGCGGGAGTTCTCAGATACGCAGTATTTT. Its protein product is CASSESQREFSDTQYF.

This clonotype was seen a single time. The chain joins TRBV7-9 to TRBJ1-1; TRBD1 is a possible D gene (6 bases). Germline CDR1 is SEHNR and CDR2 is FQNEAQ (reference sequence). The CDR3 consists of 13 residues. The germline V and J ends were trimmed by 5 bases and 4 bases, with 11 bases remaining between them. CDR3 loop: CASSVETGTEAFF. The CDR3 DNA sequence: TGTGCCAGCAGCGTTGAGACAGGCACTGAAGCTTTCTTT.

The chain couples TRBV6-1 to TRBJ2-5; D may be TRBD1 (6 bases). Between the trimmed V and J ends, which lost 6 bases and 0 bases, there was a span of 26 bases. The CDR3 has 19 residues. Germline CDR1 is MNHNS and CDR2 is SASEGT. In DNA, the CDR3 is TGTGCCAGCAGGAGTGAACTTGGAGGCAGGGGAGACAACCAAGAGACCCAGTACTTC. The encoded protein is CASRSELGGRGDNQETQYF.

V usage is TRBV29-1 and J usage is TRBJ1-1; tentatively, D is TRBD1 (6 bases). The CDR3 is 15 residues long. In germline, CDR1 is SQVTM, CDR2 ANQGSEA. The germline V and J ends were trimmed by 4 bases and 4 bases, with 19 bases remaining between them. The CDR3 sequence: CSVARGYRAVTEAFF. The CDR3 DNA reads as TGCAGCGTTGCCCGGGGATACAGGGCGGTCACTGAAGCTTTCTTT.

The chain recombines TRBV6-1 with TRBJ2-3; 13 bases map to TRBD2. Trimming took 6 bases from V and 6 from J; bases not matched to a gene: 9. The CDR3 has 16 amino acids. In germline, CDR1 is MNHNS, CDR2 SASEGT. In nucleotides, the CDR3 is TGTGCCAGCAGCCGCACTAGCGGGAGGGCCCCGGATACGCAGTATTTT. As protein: CASSRTSGRAPDTQYF.

The CDR3 region has the DNA TGTGCCAGCAGCTCGCGGGACAGTTATGGCTACACCTTC. This translates into CASSSRDSYGYTF. The rearrangement joins TRBV7-9 to TRBJ1-2; TRBD1 matches at 7 bases. In germline, CDR1 is SEHNR, CDR2 FQNEAQ (reference sequence). Trimming removed 4 bases from V and 5 bases from J; junction bases left unmatched: 4. CDR3 size: 13 residues.

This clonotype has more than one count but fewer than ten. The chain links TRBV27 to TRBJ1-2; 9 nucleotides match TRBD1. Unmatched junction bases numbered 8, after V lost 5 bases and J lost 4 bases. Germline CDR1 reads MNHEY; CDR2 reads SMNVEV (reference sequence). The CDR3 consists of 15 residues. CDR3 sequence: CASSPRQGVVYGYTF. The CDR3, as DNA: TGTGCCAGCAGTCCGAGACAGGGGGTAGTCTATGGCTACACCTTC.

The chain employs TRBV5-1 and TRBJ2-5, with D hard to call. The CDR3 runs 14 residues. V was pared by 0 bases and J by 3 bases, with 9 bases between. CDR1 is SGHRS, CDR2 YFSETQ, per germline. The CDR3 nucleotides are TGCGCCAGCAGCTTGGGACGGATGGAAGAGACCCAGTACTTC. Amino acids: CASSLGRMEETQYF.

The CDR3 region has the DNA TGTGCCAGCAGTCTACTAGAAAACATTCAGTACTTC. Translated: CASSLLENIQYF. The chain combines TRBV2 with TRBJ2-4, with a possible D match to TRBD2 (5 bases). CDR1 is SNHLY and CDR2 is FYNNEI in the germline V gene. Trimming shortened V by 5 bases and J by 5 bases, and 7 bases separated the two germline ends. The CDR3 sequence is 12 residues long. The variable domain in full, completed from reference TRBV2 and TRBJ2-4, reads EPEVTQTPSHQVTQMGQEVILRCVPISNHLYFYWYRQILGQKVEFLVSFYNNEISEKSEIFDDQFSVERPDGSNFTLKIRSTKLEDSAMYFCASSLLENIQYFGAGTRLSVL.

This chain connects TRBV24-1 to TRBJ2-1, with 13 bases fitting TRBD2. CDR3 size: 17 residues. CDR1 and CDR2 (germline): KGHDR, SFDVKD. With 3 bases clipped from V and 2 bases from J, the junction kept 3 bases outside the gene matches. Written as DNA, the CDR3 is TGTGCCACCAGTGATCCCGGGACTAGCGGGACCTACAATGAGCAGTTCTTC. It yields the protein CATSDPGTSGTYNEQFF.

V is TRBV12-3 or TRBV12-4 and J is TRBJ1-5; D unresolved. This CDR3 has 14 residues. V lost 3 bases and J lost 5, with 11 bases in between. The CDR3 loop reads CASSLKGVDQPQHF. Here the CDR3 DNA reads TGTGCCAGCAGTTTGAAGGGAGTCGATCAGCCCCAGCATTTT.

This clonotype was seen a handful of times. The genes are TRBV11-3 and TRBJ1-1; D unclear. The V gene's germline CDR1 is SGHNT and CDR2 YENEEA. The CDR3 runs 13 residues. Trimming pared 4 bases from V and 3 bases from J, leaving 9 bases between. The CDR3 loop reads CASSSGQDTEAFF. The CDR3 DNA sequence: TGTGCCAGCAGCTCCGGGCAGGACACTGAAGCTTTCTTT. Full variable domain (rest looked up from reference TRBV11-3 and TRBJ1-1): EAGVVQSPRYKIIEKKQPVAFWCNPISGHNTLYWYLQNLGQGPELLIRYENEEAVDDSQLPKDRFSAERLKGVDSTLKIQPAELGDSAVYLCASSSGQDTEAFFGQGTRLTVV.

CDR3 coding DNA: TGTGCCAGCAGCCCGGATCTCCTTAGCAATCAGCCCCAGCATTTT. This translates into CASSPDLLSNQPQHF. The rearrangement joins TRBV7-2 to TRBJ1-5; D is ambiguous. The CDR3 sequence is 15 residues long. The germline V gene encodes CDR1 SGHTA and CDR2 FQGNSA. The V gene lost 5 bases and the J gene lost 0 bases, with 11 bases spanning the gap.

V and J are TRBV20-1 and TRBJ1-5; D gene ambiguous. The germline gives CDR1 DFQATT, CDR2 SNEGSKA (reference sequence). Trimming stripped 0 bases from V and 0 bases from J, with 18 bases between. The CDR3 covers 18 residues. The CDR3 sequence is CSARDALTRYYSNQPQHF. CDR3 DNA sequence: TGCAGTGCTAGAGATGCATTGACTCGTTATTATAGCAATCAGCCCCAGCATTTT.

CDR3 nucleotide sequence: TGTGCCAGCAGCCCCGGGACAGGGTTTTCGGAGACCCAGTACTTC. Its protein product is CASSPGTGFSETQYF. The chain couples TRBV11-1 to TRBJ2-5; 9 positions match TRBD1. The germline V gene has CDR1 SGHAT and CDR2 FQDESV (reference sequence). Germline trimming cut 5 bases from V and 5 bases from J; bases unmatched to any gene: 9. The CDR3 has 15 residues.

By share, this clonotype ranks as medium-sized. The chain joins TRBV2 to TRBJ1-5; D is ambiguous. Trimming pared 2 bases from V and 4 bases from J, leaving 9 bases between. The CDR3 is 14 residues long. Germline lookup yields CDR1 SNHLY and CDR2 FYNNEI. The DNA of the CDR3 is TGTGCCAGCAGTGAATCATTTGGAAATCAGCCCCAGCATTTT. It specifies CASSESFGNQPQHF.

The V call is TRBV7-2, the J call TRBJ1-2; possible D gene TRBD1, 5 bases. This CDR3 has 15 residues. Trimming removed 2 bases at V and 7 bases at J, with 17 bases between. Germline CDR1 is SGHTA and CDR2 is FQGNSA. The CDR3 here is CASSLNRPGGAGYTF. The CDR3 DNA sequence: TGTGCCAGCAGCTTAAACAGGCCGGGAGGGGCTGGCTACACCTTC.

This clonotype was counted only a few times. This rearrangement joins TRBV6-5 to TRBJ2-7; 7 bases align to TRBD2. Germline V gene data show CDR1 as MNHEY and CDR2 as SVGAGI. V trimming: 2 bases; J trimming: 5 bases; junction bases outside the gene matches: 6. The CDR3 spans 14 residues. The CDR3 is CASSYLREKDEQYF. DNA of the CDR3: TGTGCCAGCAGTTACCTGCGGGAGAAGGACGAGCAGTACTTC.

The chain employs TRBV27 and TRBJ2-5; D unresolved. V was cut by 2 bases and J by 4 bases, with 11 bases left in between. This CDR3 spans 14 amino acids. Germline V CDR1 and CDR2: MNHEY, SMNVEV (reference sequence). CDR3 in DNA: TGTGCCAGCAGTTTAGCTGTTTCGGGAGAGACCCAGTACTTC. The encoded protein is CASSLAVSGETQYF.

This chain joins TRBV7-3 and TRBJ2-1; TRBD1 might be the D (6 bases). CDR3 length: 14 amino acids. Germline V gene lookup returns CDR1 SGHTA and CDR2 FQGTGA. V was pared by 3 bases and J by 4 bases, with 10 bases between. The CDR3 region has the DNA TGTGCCAGCAGCTTGAGGGACAATTACAATGAGCAGTTCTTC. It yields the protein CASSLRDNYNEQFF.